The 5 T cell receptor beta chains presented below share a single source sample, sequenced in a study of early T cells in non-severe SARS-CoV-2 infection. TCRdb re-called the 5' RACE reads with MiXCR, one entry per CDR3 protein. Counted here are tens of thousands of distinct CDR3 sequences, roughly an eighth occurring once; the ten biggest clones make up about 4.2%. Sequenced sample: whole blood. The receptor source for this set is an adult who was a healthcare worker with PCR-confirmed SARS-CoV-2 infection or an uninfected control (not recorded which).

This chain uses TRBV20-1 with TRBJ2-1; 7 bases agree with TRBD1. Germline V gene lookup returns CDR1 DFQATT and CDR2 SNEGSKA (reference sequence). The CDR3 consists of 14 residues. Unmatched junction bases numbered 6, after V lost 5 bases and J lost 2 bases. CDR3 loop: CSAEGATTYNEQFF. The CDR3, as DNA: TGCAGTGCTGAGGGGGCTACCACCTACAATGAGCAGTTCTTC.

This clonotype was detected many times. The chain recombines TRBV4-1 with TRBJ2-2, with TRBD1 matching over 7 bases. CDR1 MGHRA and CDR2 YSYEKL come from the germline V gene. J gave up 1 base and V 2 bases, and 7 bases lay outside the gene matches. The CDR3 runs 17 residues. Here the CDR3 reads CASSQQWDSLNTGELFF. CDR3 DNA: TGCGCCAGCAGCCAACAATGGGACAGCTTGAACACCGGGGAGCTGTTTTTT.

The chain carries TRBV20-1 and TRBJ2-1; D is possibly TRBD2 (6 bases). Deletions cut 6 bases from V and 6 bases from J, with 21 bases between. The CDR3 is 15 residues long. The germline CDR1 and CDR2 sequences are DFQATT and SNEGSKA (reference sequence). The CDR3 region has the DNA TGCAGTGCCTCATATCCGACTAGGACACTCAATGAGCAGTTCTTC. Protein sequence: CSASYPTRTLNEQFF.

The CDR3 bases are TGCAGCGGGCTGAAATGGCAGTACTTC. Amino acids: CSGLKWQYF. The V and J genes are TRBV29-1 and TRBJ2-7; D call uncertain. V shed 7 bases and J shed 9 bases, with 10 bases lying between them. The CDR3 runs 9 residues. Germline V lookup: CDR1 SQVTM, CDR2 ANQGSEA.

The chain combines TRBV29-1 with TRBJ2-6; D unclear. Germline V CDR1 and CDR2: SQVTM, ANQGSEA. The length of the CDR3 is 13 residues. Trimming took 5 bases from V and 1 from J, leaving 6 bases between them. CDR3 DNA sequence: TGCAGCGTTCGGGCGTCTGGGGCCAACGTCCTGACTTTC. Translated, it gives CSVRASGANVLTF.